Shown below are 29 T cell receptor beta chains from a single sample sequenced in a study of identical twins. TCRdb passed the 5' RACE reads through MiXCR, listing each CDR3 protein once. The profile shows about 920,000 distinct CDR3 sequences, about 12% of them singletons. The sample was also linked to a second study, of yellow fever vaccine responses in identical twins.

Sequencing was performed on PBMCs. The receptors derive from a woman between 18 and 29 years old in good health.

The table lists this clonotype with a few counts. The chain carries TRBV5-8 and TRBJ2-7, with 8 nucleotides matching TRBD2. This CDR3 comprises 13 residues. The V segment lost 10 bases and the J segment 4 bases; nucleotides outside the gene matches: 10. Germline lookup yields CDR1 SGHTS and CDR2 YDEGEE. The CDR3 here is CAGRTSRRYEQYV. The DNA for the CDR3 is TGTGCCGGCCGGACTAGCAGGAGATACGAGCAGTACGTC.

The chain uses TRBV18 and TRBJ2-3, with 10 positions matching TRBD2. There are 16 residues in the CDR3. Trimming cost V 2 bases and J 3 bases; bases outside gene matches: 5. Germline CDR1 is KGHSH and CDR2 is LQKENI. CDR3 DNA: TGTGCCAGCTCACCAGAGAGCGGGAGGGCTACAGATACGCAGTATTTT. Its translation: CASSPESGRATDTQYF.

The chain employs TRBV5-1 and TRBJ2-4; D unclear. The CDR3 sequence is 14 residues long. Germline loops: CDR1 SGHRS, CDR2 YFSETQ. V lost 3 bases to trimming and J lost 0 bases, with 7 bases between them. The CDR3 sequence is CASSSSVAKNIQYF. The CDR3 coding sequence is TGCGCCAGCAGCTCTTCGGTAGCCAAAAACATTCAGTACTTC.

This clonotype occurred once. J is TRBJ2-7 and V is TRBV18, with 8 positions matching TRBD1. Unmatched junction bases numbered 6, after V lost 8 bases and J lost 3 bases. The CDR3 sequence is 13 residues long. Germline V gives CDR1 KGHSH, CDR2 LQKENI. CDR3: CASRKQGDYEQYF. CDR3 bases: TGTGCCAGCCGTAAACAGGGGGACTACGAGCAGTACTTC.

The CDR3 DNA reads as TGTGCCAGCGGTAATGGGGAGCTGTTTTTT. Translating gives CASGNGELFF. V gene TRBV3-1 combines with J gene TRBJ2-2; D call uncertain. Deletions cut 8 bases from V and 8 bases from J, with 6 bases between. This CDR3 spans 10 amino acids. Per germline, CDR1 LGHDT and CDR2 YNNKEL (reference sequence). Full variable domain (rest looked up from reference TRBV3-1 and TRBJ2-2): DTAVSQTPKYLVTQMGNDKSIKCEQNLGHDTMYWYKQDSKKFLKIMFSYNNKELIINETVPNRFSPKSPDKAHLNLHINSLELGDSAVYFCASGNGELFFGEGSRLTVL.

This clonotype was seen only a few times. This chain joins TRBV6-5 and TRBJ2-1, with TRBD1 matching 8 bases. Unmatched junction bases numbered 5, after V lost 2 bases and J lost 2 bases. This CDR3 is 16 amino acids long. Germline CDR1 and CDR2: MNHEY and SVGAGI. The DNA of the CDR3 is TGTGCCAGCAGTTACATAAGACAGGGGACCTACAATGAGCAGTTCTTC. Amino acid sequence: CASSYIRQGTYNEQFF.

This clonotype was observed a handful of times. V usage is TRBV19 and J usage is TRBJ2-7, with a tentative D call TRBD1 (6 bases). Trimming removed 7 bases from V and 5 bases from J, with 15 bases in between. CDR3 length: 13 residues. Germline V CDR1 and CDR2: LNHDA, SQIVND (reference sequence). The CDR3 is CASTRTDSNEQYF. As DNA, the CDR3 is TGTGCCAGTACGAGGACAGATAGCAACGAGCAGTACTTC. Supplemented by reference TRBV19 and TRBJ2-7, the full variable domain reads DGGITQSPKYLFRKEGQNVTLSCEQNLNHDAMYWYRQDPGQGLRLIYYSQIVNDFQKGDIAEGYSVSREKKESFPLTVTSAQKNPTAFYLCASTRTDSNEQYFGPGTRLTVT.

This clonotype was counted many times. The chain uses TRBV28 and TRBJ2-3; D unclear. V gave up 4 bases and J gave up 4 bases, with 21 bases separating them. CDR1 is MDHEN, CDR2 SYDVKM, per germline. The CDR3 is made up of 17 amino acids. CDR3 protein: CASSSPPGGTGADTQYF. The CDR3, as DNA: TGTGCCAGCAGTTCACCCCCCGGCGGTACTGGGGCAGATACGCAGTATTTT.

Only a few counts were recorded for this clonotype. V and J are TRBV12-3 or TRBV12-4 and TRBJ2-1; a weak D match, TRBD2 (6 bases). V gave up 1 base and J gave up 1 base, with 23 bases separating them. The CDR3 sequence is 20 residues long. CDR3 DNA sequence: TGTGCCAGCAGTTTAGGTCCCTCCTTCGGTGGCGGGACGTCCTACAATGAGCAGTTCTTC. This gives the protein CASSLGPSFGGGTSYNEQFF.

This clonotype was picked up a small number of times. The chain joins TRBV7-9 to TRBJ1-3; no definite D call. The CDR3 sequence is 14 residues long. Germline V gene sequence: CDR1 SEHNR, CDR2 FQNEAQ (reference sequence). V gave up 2 bases and J gave up 0 bases, with 5 bases separating them. CDR3 in DNA: TGTGCCAGCAGCTTACCGAACTCTGGAAACACCATATATTTT. Protein product: CASSLPNSGNTIYF.

The V call is TRBV29-1, the J call TRBJ1-3; the D is unclear. V was shortened by 6 bases and J by 5 bases, with 8 bases between the two germline ends. The CDR3 consists of 11 residues. Germline CDR1 SQVTM, CDR2 ANQGSEA. In DNA, the CDR3 is TGCAGCGTCCACCGGAGAAACACCATATATTTT. Encoded protein: CSVHRRNTIYF.

The J gene is TRBJ2-3, the V gene TRBV5-1; D is uncertain. V dropped 0 bases and J dropped 2 bases, with 7 bases sitting between them. This CDR3 spans 14 amino acids. CDR1 is SGHRS and CDR2 is YFSETQ in the germline V gene. The CDR3 DNA reads TGCGCCAGCAGCTTGGATCGTTTCACAGATACGCAGTATTTT. Protein: CASSLDRFTDTQYF.

V gene TRBV20-1 combines with J gene TRBJ2-1; D is perhaps TRBD1 (6 bases). Between the trimmed V and J ends, which lost 6 bases and 10 bases, there was a span of 13 bases. The CDR3 spans 11 residues. Germline loops: CDR1 DFQATT, CDR2 SNEGSKA (reference sequence). The CDR3 nucleotides read TGCAGTGCAGACAGAAGGGGGGAGCAGTTCTTC. Encoded protein: CSADRRGEQFF.

This clonotype was counted only a few times. The rearrangement uses TRBV7-3 and TRBJ1-1; no definite D call. The length of the CDR3 is 13 residues. Germline CDR1 SGHTA, CDR2 FQGTGA. Trimming took 1 base from V and 7 from J, leaving 10 bases between them. The CDR3 loop is CASSLRAAHEAFF. CDR3 nucleotides: TGTGCCAGCAGCTTAAGGGCAGCGCATGAAGCTTTCTTT.

The chain carries TRBV20-1 and TRBJ2-3, with 7 bases lining up with TRBD1. The CDR3 has 14 residues. The V gene's germline CDR1 is DFQATT and CDR2 SNEGSKA (reference sequence). With 8 bases clipped from V and 1 base from J, the junction kept 9 bases outside the gene matches. The CDR3 spells CSTFRDRRTDTQYF. The CDR3 DNA reads TGCAGTACCTTTCGGGACAGACGCACAGATACGCAGTATTTT.

This clonotype was seen repeatedly, ten times or more. The chain couples TRBV4-1 to TRBJ1-4; TRBD1 matches 8 bases. Germline CDR1 MGHRA, CDR2 YSYEKL. This CDR3 comprises 14 residues. The ends lost 8 bases at V and 8 bases at J; junction bases unmatched: 10. Here the CDR3 reads CASGVPGQEEKLFF. Written as DNA, the CDR3 is TGCGCCAGCGGGGTCCCGGGACAGGAGGAAAAACTGTTTTTT.

The chain employs TRBV2 and TRBJ1-2; no definite D call. Trimming removed 2 bases from V and 0 bases from J, with 10 bases in between. The CDR3 spans 15 residues. CDR1 and CDR2 from the germline V gene are SNHLY and FYNNEI. CDR3 DNA: TGTGCCAGCAGTGAATTGCCCATTCCTAACTATGGCTACACCTTC. It translates to CASSELPIPNYGYTF.

This rearrangement joins TRBV12-3 or TRBV12-4 to TRBJ1-5; TRBD1 matches at 10 bases. This CDR3 has 18 residues. The J segment lost 0 bases and the V segment lost 8 bases, leaving 13 bases of the junction unmatched. The DNA of the CDR3 is TGTGCCAGCTGTCGCCGGGACAGGGGCTTAGGTAGCAATCAGCCCCAGCATTTT. It is translated as CASCRRDRGLGSNQPQHF.

This clonotype was picked up a small number of times. The conserved final phenylalanine or tryptophan is absent from the CDR3, which likely points to a read error. No DNA is shown, since the ends of the CDR3 on it are uncertain; the CDR3 is the one TCRdb lists. V usage is TRBV20-1 and J usage is TRBJ1-1; the table's D call, TRBD1, was not checked against the DNA. Including both end residues, the CDR3 is 12 amino acids long. Germline V gene sequence: CDR1 DFQATT, CDR2 SNEGSKA (reference sequence). The chain's CDR3 is CSAPTGGLHPGV.

The V call is TRBV12-3 or TRBV12-4, the J call TRBJ2-7; TRBD2 matches at 9 bases. This CDR3 has 17 amino acids. The V gene end was trimmed by 1 base and the J gene end by 3 bases; junction bases not matched to a gene: 10. The CDR3 region has the DNA TGTGCCAGCAGTTTAGGGCTAGCGGGAACCCTTATCTACGAGCAGTACTTC. This gives the protein CASSLGLAGTLIYEQYF.

The CDR3 region has the DNA TGCAGTGCTCCGGGACTAGCGGGAGGGCCTAGGGGCACCGGGGAGCTGTTTTTT. Its protein product is CSAPGLAGGPRGTGELFF. This chain links TRBV20-1 with TRBJ2-2; 16 bases are a match to TRBD2. The V gene's germline CDR1 is DFQATT and CDR2 SNEGSKA (reference sequence). The length of the CDR3 is 18 residues. V lost 5 bases, J lost 4 bases, and 10 bases stayed unmatched.

The chain couples TRBV5-1 to TRBJ2-7; 11 nucleotides match TRBD1. The germline V gene has CDR1 SGHRS and CDR2 YFSETQ. With 4 bases clipped from V and 6 bases from J, the junction kept 9 bases outside the gene matches. This CDR3 spans 15 amino acids. The CDR3: CASSQGTGGNGEQYV. The CDR3 DNA sequence: TGCGCCAGCAGCCAAGGGACAGGGGGGAATGGCGAGCAGTACGTC.

In this sample, this clonotype turned up many times. The V gene is TRBV5-1, the J gene TRBJ1-5; no clear D gene. The V end lost 2 bases, the J end lost 0 bases, and 9 bases lay between the germline ends. This CDR3 has 15 amino acids. CDR1 SGHRS and CDR2 YFSETQ come from the germline V gene. The CDR3 DNA reads TGCGCCAGCAGCTTAGGCGAGGCTAGCAATCAGCCCCAGCATTTT. Its translation is CASSLGEASNQPQHF.

This clonotype was observed a few times. J is TRBJ2-3 and V is TRBV18, with 9 positions matching TRBD1. The CDR3 is made up of 15 amino acids. CDR1 is KGHSH, CDR2 LQKENI, per germline. Trimming removed 4 bases from V and 7 bases from J; junction bases left unmatched: 9. CDR3 region: CASSRPGTGINTQYF. The CDR3 region has the DNA TGTGCCAGCTCACGCCCCGGGACAGGGATCAATACGCAGTATTTT.

The chain joins TRBV5-6 to TRBJ1-4; TRBD1 is a possible D gene (6 bases). The germline V gene has CDR1 SGHDT and CDR2 YYEEEE. Trimming removed 4 bases from V and 4 bases from J, with 11 bases in between. This CDR3 has 14 amino acids. DNA for the CDR3: TGTGCCAGCAGCAGGGGGTGGAGTAATGAAAAACTGTTTTTT. This translates into CASSRGWSNEKLFF.

The chain recombines TRBV6-5 with TRBJ2-1; D not resolved. Trimming cost V 7 bases and J 9 bases, with 10 bases left between them. CDR1 MNHEY and CDR2 SVGAGI come from the germline V gene. The CDR3 totals 11 residues. DNA for the CDR3: TGTGCCAGCACGGACCAATTTGAGCAGTTCTTC. It yields the protein CASTDQFEQFF.

A few counts support this clonotype. This rearrangement joins TRBV5-1 to TRBJ2-2, with D perhaps assigned TRBD1 or TRBD2 (5 bases each). The CDR3 consists of 15 residues. Germline CDR1 is SGHRS and CDR2 is YFSETQ. V was trimmed by 3 bases and J by 3 bases, leaving 12 bases between them. Written as DNA, the CDR3 is TGCGCCAGCAGCTGGGACGGACCCTACACCGGGGAGCTGTTTTTT. Its protein product is CASSWDGPYTGELFF.

CDR3 residues: CASSHGPGLAGWELFF. In DNA, the CDR3 is TGTGCCAGCAGCCATGGTCCGGGACTAGCCGGCTGGGAGCTGTTTTTT. The gene calls are TRBV7-9 and TRBJ2-2, with 9 bases aligning to TRBD2. Germline V gene lookup returns CDR1 SEHNR and CDR2 FQNEAQ (reference sequence). V was clipped by 5 bases and J by 9 bases; unmatched bases: 13. This CDR3 is 16 amino acids long.

The chain employs TRBV4-1 and TRBJ2-3, with 10 bases lining up with TRBD2. V shed 4 bases and J 0 bases; nucleotides not matched to a gene: 10. This CDR3 spans 18 amino acids. CDR1 and CDR2 (germline): MGHRA, YSYEKL. The CDR3 DNA reads as TGCGCCAGCAGCCCCATAGGGGGACTAGCGACCAGCACAGATACGCAGTATTTT. Its translation: CASSPIGGLATSTDTQYF.